These 29 T cell receptor beta chains came from one sample sequenced in a study of T cell changes during pregnancy in multiple sclerosis (dated 2019 in TCRdb). The library was generated by the immunoSEQ multiplex PCR assay. TCRdb provides this immuneACCESS table in a form limited to in-frame rearrangements. Some clones are lacking; in checked studies, under half of them reflect an unresolved V gene, and why the rest are absent is not known. The sample records more than 30,000 clones, more than 85% of which are singletons. The top ten clones comprise 6.5% to 9.5% of the sample. Sequenced material: CD8+ T cells from peripheral blood mononuclear cells, taken in the third trimester of pregnancy. These receptors came from a female donor with multiple sclerosis, enrolled in a pregnancy study.

The genes are TRBV5-8 and TRBJ1-1; 7 nucleotides agree with TRBD1. Germline lookup yields CDR1 SGHTS and CDR2 YDEGEE. This CDR3 comprises 14 residues. Trimming cost V 0 bases and J 6 bases; bases outside gene matches: 5. This CDR3 is CASSLGQGPAEAFF. CDR3 nucleotide sequence: TGTGCCAGCAGCTTGGGACAGGGCCCGGCTGAAGCTTTCTTT.

The rearrangement joins TRBV6-6 to TRBJ1-1; 7 nucleotides agree with TRBD1. V lost 0 bases and J lost 5; bases outside the gene matches: 3. From germline, CDR1 is MNHNY and CDR2 SVGAGI (reference sequence). This CDR3 has 14 residues. The CDR3 region is CASSYSWGQTEAFF. The CDR3 DNA is TGTGCCAGCAGTTACTCGTGGGGACAGACTGAAGCTTTCTTT.

CDR3 DNA sequence: TGCAGCGTTGTTGCGGGGTCGGCTTTCTTT. Encoded protein: CSVVAGSAFF. The chain uses TRBV29-1 and TRBJ1-1, with D unresolved. V was cut by 4 bases and J by 11 bases, with 11 bases left in between. The CDR3 loop spans 10 amino acids. Germline CDR1 reads SQVTM; CDR2 reads ANQGSEA.

This chain uses TRBV9 with TRBJ2-1, with TRBD2 matching over 16 bases. Unmatched junction bases numbered 11, after V lost 4 bases and J lost 4 bases. Germline V lookup: CDR1 SGDLS, CDR2 YYNGEE. The CDR3 is made up of 19 amino acids. Here the CDR3 reads CASSPTGTSGGATYNEQFF. In nucleotides, the CDR3 is TGTGCCAGCAGCCCAACCGGGACTAGCGGGGGGGCCACTTACAATGAGCAGTTCTTC.

The genes are TRBV18 and TRBJ1-6; 10 nucleotides align to TRBD1. V trimming: 2 bases; J trimming: 8 bases; junction bases outside the gene matches: 3. The CDR3 contains 15 residues. Germline V lookup: CDR1 KGHSH, CDR2 LQKENI. The CDR3 coding sequence is TGTGCCAGCTCACCATGGGACAGGGGCGATTCACCCCTCCACTTT. This gives the protein CASSPWDRGDSPLHF. The complete variable domain, with remaining parts taken from reference TRBV18 and TRBJ1-6, reads NAGVMQNPRHLVRRRGQEARLRCSPMKGHSHVYWYRQLPEEGLKFMVYLQKENIIDESGMPKERFSAEFPKEGPSILRIQQVVRGDSAAYFCASSPWDRGDSPLHFGNGTRLTVT.

The V and J genes are TRBV7-9 and TRBJ2-1; 8 bases are a match to TRBD2. V lost 5 bases and J lost 7; bases outside the gene matches: 1. The CDR3 totals 12 residues. From germline, CDR1 is SEHNR and CDR2 FQNEAQ (reference sequence). The CDR3 DNA reads TGTGCCAGCAGCCCGGGGGGGAATGAGCAGTTCTTC. This translates into CASSPGGNEQFF.

The rearrangement uses TRBV21-1 and TRBJ2-7; TRBD1, the table's D call, was not compared with the DNA. TRBV21-1 constitutes a pseudogene. This CDR3 contains 14 residues. CDR3 protein: CASSKFEEDRYRYF. The CDR3 nucleotides read TGTGCCAGCAGCAAATTTGAGGAAGACAGGTACCGGTACTTC.

The rearrangement uses TRBV5-4 and TRBJ2-1; D perhaps matches TRBD2 (5 bases). The CDR3 runs 14 residues. Germline V lookup: CDR1 SGHNT, CDR2 YYREEE (reference sequence). Deletions cut 5 bases from V and 0 bases from J, with 9 bases between. The CDR3: CASREESSYNEQFF. CDR3 nucleotides: TGTGCCAGCAGGGAGGAGAGCTCCTACAATGAGCAGTTCTTC.

The chain uses TRBV7-9 and TRBJ1-3, with D tentatively TRBD1 (6 bases). The CDR3 runs to 14 residues. V gave up 4 bases and J gave up 4 bases, with 11 bases separating them. Germline CDR1 and CDR2: SEHNR and FQNEAQ (reference sequence). CDR3 in amino acids: CASSSGAGGNTIYF. CDR3 bases: TGTGCCAGCAGCTCAGGGGCCGGGGGAAACACCATATATTTT.

As concerns this clone: This same CDR3 is encoded by further DNA sequences in the sample. The chain has TRBV5-4 and TRBJ1-5; TRBD1 might be the D (6 bases). Germline CDR1 SGHNT, CDR2 YYREEE (reference sequence). This CDR3 is 14 amino acids long. The ends were cut back, 2 bases at V and 7 bases at J, with 13 bases in the middle. This CDR3 is CASSLAGEGQPQHF. DNA for the CDR3: TGTGCCAGCAGCTTAGCAGGGGAGGGCCAGCCCCAGCATTTT.

This clone came up once. The gene calls are TRBV27 and TRBJ1-2; possibly TRBD1 for D (5 bases). This CDR3 comprises 15 residues. Germline V gene sequence: CDR1 MNHEY, CDR2 SMNVEV (reference sequence). V was clipped by 2 bases and J by 3 bases, with 13 bases between them. The CDR3 reads CASSLGAVGDYGYTF. The DNA of the CDR3 is TGTGCCAGCAGTTTAGGGGCAGTTGGTGACTATGGCTACACCTTC.

This chain connects TRBV7-9 to TRBJ2-1; 8 bases fit TRBD2. Germline V gene sequence: CDR1 SEHNR, CDR2 FQNEAQ (reference sequence). Trimming at V came to 1 base and at J to 9 bases, leaving 5 bases not matched to a gene. This CDR3 contains 14 residues. CDR3 in DNA: TGTGCCAGCAGCTTAGGGGCGGGGGGTACTGAGCAGTTCTTC. It codes for CASSLGAGGTEQFF.

Only one count was recorded for this clone. The CDR3 nucleotides read TGTGCCAGCAGCCAATTCGTCACAGGGGCTAGCAATGAGCAGTTCTTC. Its protein is CASSQFVTGASNEQFF. V and J are TRBV16 and TRBJ2-1; 7 positions agree with TRBD1. V was pared by 1 base and J by 6 bases, with 9 bases of the junction left unmatched. The CDR3 has 16 amino acids. Germline CDR1 is KGHSY and CDR2 is FQNENV.

This chain links TRBV6-5 with TRBJ1-6; TRBD1 might be the D (5 bases). This CDR3 contains 16 residues. The V and J ends lost 2 bases and 8 bases respectively, with 16 bases between them. Germline assignment: CDR1 MNHEY and CDR2 SVGAGI. Here the CDR3 reads CASSYDRGKSDSPLHF. For the CDR3, the DNA is TGTGCCAGCAGTTACGATAGGGGCAAGAGTGATTCACCCCTCCACTTT.

The V and J genes are TRBV15 and TRBJ2-7; 8 bases align to TRBD1. The germline CDR1 and CDR2 sequences are LNHNV and YYDKDF (reference sequence). The V gene end was trimmed by 2 bases and the J gene end by 0 bases; junction bases not matched to a gene: 6. There are 16 residues in the CDR3. The CDR3 DNA follows: TGTGCCACCAGCAGACTGACAGGGGTTGACTCCTACGAGCAGTACTTC. Translation: CATSRLTGVDSYEQYF.

This CDR3 reads CASSIDAGGEKLFF. The CDR3 nucleotides are TGTGCCAGTAGTATAGACGCCGGAGGTGAAAAACTGTTTTTT. The J gene is TRBJ1-4, the V gene TRBV19; D is unresolved. The CDR3 contains 14 residues. Germline CDR1 reads LNHDA; CDR2 reads SQIVND (reference sequence). V lost 0 bases, J lost 7 bases, and 9 bases lay in between.

The gene calls are TRBV5-1 and TRBJ2-7; D possibly corresponds to TRBD2 (6 bases). Per germline, CDR1 SGHRS and CDR2 YFSETQ. The V gene lost 0 bases and the J gene lost 4 bases, with 8 bases spanning the gap. This CDR3 is built from 13 residues. CDR3 amino acids: CASSLGAGYEQYF. CDR3 nucleotides: TGCGCCAGCAGCTTGGGGGCGGGATACGAGCAGTACTTC.

V usage is TRBV5-1 and J usage is TRBJ2-7; possibly TRBD1 for D (6 bases). The CDR3 spans 15 residues. CDR1 and CDR2 (germline): SGHRS, YFSETQ. Trimming removed 4 bases at V and 3 bases at J, with 17 bases between. The CDR3 protein is CASSDSRTGIYEQYF. CDR3 in DNA: TGCGCCAGCAGCGACTCCCGTACAGGGATCTACGAGCAGTACTTC.

The chain joins TRBV18 to TRBJ1-1, with a tentative D call TRBD1 (6 bases). The germline V and J ends were trimmed by 6 bases and 0 bases, with 17 bases remaining between them. The germline CDR1 and CDR2 sequences are KGHSH and LQKENI. The CDR3 contains 16 residues. Written as DNA, the CDR3 is TGTGCCAGCTCCATAGGGGCAGGGGTTATGAACACTGAAGCTTTCTTT. This encodes CASSIGAGVMNTEAFF.

The CDR3 region is CASSISMNTEAFF. CDR3 bases: TGTGCCAGTAGTATAAGCATGAACACTGAAGCTTTCTTT. The chain links TRBV19 to TRBJ1-1, with D hard to call. This CDR3 comprises 13 residues. V was pared by 2 bases and J by 0 bases, with 4 bases between. Per the germline V gene, CDR1 is LNHDA and CDR2 is SQIVND (reference sequence).

The V gene is TRBV11-2, the J gene TRBJ1-1; D perhaps matches TRBD1 (5 bases). The CDR3 spans 12 residues. CDR1 and CDR2 (germline): SGHAT, FQNNGV. The V end was cut by 3 bases, the J end by 7 bases, with 9 bases between. CDR3 sequence reads: CASSFGGGEAFF. CDR3 nucleotides: TGTGCCAGCAGCTTCGGCGGGGGTGAAGCTTTCTTT.

In the case of this clone: Mismatch with germline at one junction end may stem from a read error. The rearrangement links TRBV7-9 to TRBJ1-5, with a possible D match to TRBD1 (5 bases). CDR3 size: 15 residues. Germline V gene sequence: CDR1 SEHNR, CDR2 FQNEAQ (reference sequence). Here the CDR3 DNA reads TGTGCTAGCAGCCCGACCGACAGCGGCAATCAGCCCCAGCATTTT. It translates to CASSPTDSGNQPQHF.

This chain links TRBV11-3 with TRBJ2-1, with a possible D match to TRBD2 (7 bases). CDR1 is SGHNT and CDR2 is YENEEA in the germline V gene. The CDR3 totals 13 residues. Trimming left V 5 bases short and J 7 bases short, with 12 bases between. The CDR3 spells CASSRGGGNEQFF. Here the CDR3 DNA reads TGTGCCAGCAGCCGAGGGGGGGGAAATGAGCAGTTCTTC.

This rearrangement joins TRBV5-1 to TRBJ2-5, with a tentative D call TRBD2 (5 bases). The CDR3 runs to 14 residues. Trimming removed 2 bases at V and 3 bases at J, with 11 bases between. The germline CDR1 and CDR2 sequences are SGHRS and YFSETQ. CDR3 residues: CASSFRGPEETQYF. The CDR3 bases are TGCGCCAGCAGCTTCAGAGGGCCTGAAGAGACCCAGTACTTC. The full variable domain, with the rest looked up from reference TRBV5-1 and TRBJ2-5, is KAGVTQTPRYLIKTRGQQVTLSCSPISGHRSVSWYQQTPGQGLQFLFEYFSETQRNKGNFPGRFSGRQFSNSRSEMNVSTLELGDSALYLCASSFRGPEETQYFGPGTRLLVL.

Turning to this clone: Sequence at one end of the junction differs from germline and may be a read error. The CDR3 is CASSLVSYNEQFF. Here the CDR3 DNA reads TGTGCTAGCAGCTTAGTGAGTTACAATGAGCAGTTCTTC. The rearrangement links TRBV7-7 to TRBJ2-1; no reliable D call. Looked up from germline, CDR1 is SSHAT and CDR2 is FNYEAQ (reference sequence). The CDR3 has 13 residues.

This chain connects TRBV11-1 to TRBJ2-1; 15 nucleotides line up with TRBD2. Germline V gene lookup returns CDR1 SGHAT and CDR2 FQDESV (reference sequence). The CDR3 is 19 amino acids. V trimming: 1 base; J trimming: 2 bases; junction bases outside the gene matches: 6. The CDR3 DNA follows: TGTGCCAGCAGCTTAGAGTTTAGGACTAGCGGGGGGGCCTACAATGAGCAGTTCTTC. Protein sequence: CASSLEFRTSGGAYNEQFF.

The chain joins TRBV4-1 to TRBJ2-3; 11 bases are a match to TRBD2. Germline loops: CDR1 MGHRA, CDR2 YSYEKL. The CDR3 covers 18 residues. The V segment lost 1 base and the J segment 6 bases; nucleotides outside the gene matches: 12. For the CDR3, the DNA is TGCGCCAGCAGCCAAGTACTAGCGGGGGAGCCCCCGGGGGATACGCAGTATTTT. Encoded protein: CASSQVLAGEPPGDTQYF.

This rearrangement joins TRBV9 to TRBJ2-5; D uncertain. Deletions cut 3 bases from V and 1 base from J, with 7 bases between. The CDR3 spans 13 residues. Germline V gives CDR1 SGDLS, CDR2 YYNGEE. For the CDR3, the DNA is TGTGCCAGCAGCGATCCAGTCCAAGAGACCCAGTACTTC. It is translated as CASSDPVQETQYF.

V usage is TRBV4-1 and J usage is TRBJ1-1, with TRBD1 as a possible D gene (6 bases). V gave up 1 base and J gave up 0 bases, with 12 bases separating them. This CDR3 is built from 16 residues. Germline lookup yields CDR1 MGHRA and CDR2 YSYEKL. The CDR3 nucleotides read TGCGCCAGCAGCCAAGGCACCGGGACAATGAACACTGAAGCTTTCTTT. This translates into CASSQGTGTMNTEAFF.